A selection of T cell receptor beta chains follows, all from one sample in a study of cytomegalovirus exposure and HLA in healthy donors. Libraries were prepared by immunoSEQ multiplex PCR; TCRdb keeps only in-frame clonotypes and omits some of them. The sample records 130,000 to 150,000 clones, about three quarters being singletons. The sample taken for sequencing was PBMCs. The receptors originated from a human donor in good health. Both conserved end residues are part of each CDR3. D genes are given only for firm matches. Only some rows state a clone size, as once, few, many or a class for expanded clones.

>TRBV19|NA|NA|TRBJ2-6
CASSINRAGANVLTF
TGTGCCAGTAGTATAAACAGGGCTGGGGCCAACGTCCTGACTTTC
>TRBV5-1|NA|NA|TRBJ2-7
CASSLGGPEQYF
TGCGCCAGCAGCTTGGGGGGCCCCGAGCAGTACTTC
>TRBV4-1|NA|few|TRBJ1-2
CASSQDESGYGYTF
TGCGCCAGCAGCCAAGATGAATCAGGCTATGGCTACACCTTC
>TRBV6-6|NA|NA|TRBJ2-7
CASSYSNEQYF
TGTGCCAGCAGTTACTCTAACGAGCAGTACTTC
>TRBV6-1|TRBD2|NA|TRBJ2-1
CASSERTSGGLSSYNEQFF
TGTGCCAGCAGTGAAAGAACTAGCGGGGGCCTTAGCTCCTACAATGAGCAGTTCTTC
>TRBV25-1|NA|NA|TRBJ1-6
CASSPTGSASPLHF
TGTGCCAGCAGTCCGACAGGTTCAGCTTCACCCCTCCACTTT
>TRBV7-9|TRBD2|NA|TRBJ2-7
CASSLGKRDSYEQYF
TGTGCCAGCAGCTTAGGAAAGCGGGACTCCTACGAGCAGTACTTC
>TRBV19|TRBD1|once|TRBJ1-2
CASRQSRGPNYGYTF
TGTGCCAGTAGGCAAAGCAGGGGGCCTAACTATGGCTACACCTTC
>TRBV10-3|TRBD2|NA|TRBJ2-5
CATRGGETQYF
TGTGCCACGAGGGGAGGGGAGACCCAGTACTTC
>TRBV19|NA|few|TRBJ2-1
CASIPWAGRGGEQFF
TGTGCCAGCATTCCCTGGGCAGGGAGGGGGGGGGAGCAGTTCTTC
>TRBV12-1|NA|few|TRBJ2-2
CASSLGLAGGRNGELFF
TGTGCCAGCAGCTTGGGACTAGCGGGGGGGCGTAACGGGGAGCTGTTTTTT
>TRBV7-9|TRBD1|NA|TRBJ2-3
CASLTGGSTDTQYF
TGTGCCAGCCTCACAGGGGGAAGCACAGATACGCAGTATTTT
>TRBV19|NA|NA|TRBJ2-7
CASSTAWSGPTYEQYF
TGTGCCAGTAGTACGGCCTGGAGCGGCCCCACCTACGAGCAGTACTTC
>TRBV9|TRBD1|NA|TRBJ1-2
CASSARQGRNGYTF
TGTGCCAGCAGCGCCAGACAGGGGCGGAATGGCTACACCTTC
>TRBV6-1|NA|NA|TRBJ2-7
CASTLDNYEQYF
TGTGCCAGCACTCTGGACAACTACGAGCAGTACTTC
>TRBV29-1|TRBD2|NA|TRBJ2-3
CSVITSGLYTQYF
TGCAGCGTCATAACTAGCGGGTTGTATACGCAGTATTTT
>TRBV2|NA|NA|TRBJ2-7
CASSDSYEQYF
TGTGCCAGTTCGGACAGCTACGAGCAGTACTTC
>TRBV27|NA|NA|TRBJ1-2
CASSLSGAYGYTF
TGTGCCAGCAGTTTATCGGGGGCGTATGGCTACACCTTC
>TRBV29-1|TRBD2|NA|TRBJ2-3
CSGTTSGRDFGTQYF
TGCAGCGGTACGACTAGCGGGAGAGATTTCGGTACGCAGTATTTT
>TRBV5-6|NA|NA|TRBJ1-6
CASSLGGVGSPLHF
TGTGCCAGCAGCTTGGGGGGAGTTGGGTCACCCCTCCACTTT
>TRBV4-1|TRBD1|few|TRBJ2-7
CASSRGQDDEQYF
TGCGCCAGCAGCCGAGGACAGGACGACGAGCAGTACTTC
>TRBV27|NA|NA|TRBJ1-2
CASSPQVEGGDGYTF
TGTGCCAGCAGTCCACAAGTTGAGGGGGGGGATGGCTACACCTTC
>TRBV4-2|TRBD2|NA|TRBJ2-6
CASSQPGLAWANVLTF
TGTGCCAGCAGCCAACCGGGACTAGCTTGGGCCAACGTCCTGACTTTC
>TRBV10-1|NA|few|TRBJ1-2
CASSESGRVSGYTF
TGCGCCAGCAGTGAGTCAGGCCGGGTTTCTGGCTACACCTTC
>TRBV7-2|NA|NA|TRBJ1-1
CASSSQGNTEAFF
TGTGCCAGCAGCTCTCAGGGGAACACTGAAGCTTTCTTT
>TRBV5-1|NA|few|TRBJ2-5
CASSLVGRETQYF
TGCGCCAGCAGCTTGGTGGGCAGGGAGACCCAGTACTTC
>TRBV6-5|TRBD1|NA|TRBJ1-1
CASSYFTGGNTEAFF
TGTGCCAGCAGTTACTTTACAGGGGGGAACACTGAAGCTTTCTTT
>TRBV18|TRBD1|NA|TRBJ2-5
CASSTTGGETQYF
TGTGCCAGCTCGACGACAGGGGGGGAGACCCAGTACTTC
>TRBV28|TRBD1|NA|TRBJ1-2
CASSSVEGAEGYPF
TGTGCCAGCAGTTCCGTTGAGGGGGCGGAGGGCTACCCCTTC
>TRBV9|NA|NA|TRBJ2-2
CASSSGQNTGELFF
TGTGCCAGCAGCTCGGGACAGAACACCGGGGAGCTGTTTTTT
>TRBV5-1|TRBD1|NA|TRBJ2-5
CASSLDRGQETQYF
TGCGCCAGCAGCTTGGACAGGGGGCAGGAGACCCAGTACTTC
>TRBV7-6|TRBD2|once|TRBJ2-3
CASSFTGGEADTQYF
TGTGCCAGCAGCTTCACGGGGGGGGAGGCAGATACGCAGTATTTT
>TRBV6-5|TRBD1|NA|TRBJ2-7
CASSRQGRDEQYF
TGTGCCAGCAGCCGACAGGGAAGAGACGAGCAGTACTTC
>TRBV6-1|NA|NA|TRBJ1-4
CASSDAGRPKLFF
TGTGCCAGCAGTGACGCGGGGAGACCGAAACTGTTTTTT
>TRBV5-1|NA|once|TRBJ2-3
CASSYSSTDTQYF
TGCGCCAGCAGCTACTCTAGCACAGATACGCAGTATTTT
>TRBV10-3|NA|NA|TRBJ2-5
CAISESGRQETQYF
TGTGCCATCAGTGAGTCGGGCAGGCAAGAGACCCAGTACTTC